The entry below describes one T cell receptor beta chain. This CDR3 comprises 14 residues. Looked up from germline, CDR1 is MNHEY and CDR2 is SVGAGI. V was shortened by 0 bases and J by 2 bases, with 7 bases between the two germline ends. The method was immunoSEQ multiplex PCR; TCRdb's version includes in-frame clones alone and lacks a portion of them. The profile shows about 1,900,000 clones, less than 95% of them singletons. This sample stems from a study of shared clonotypes between healthy human individuals. CD45RO-negative, CCR7-positively selected cells formed the naive CD8 fraction, excluding terminally differentiated effector memory CD45RA+ cells.

The sequence came from a man in his late teens or twenties in good health. The rearrangement links TRBV6-5 to TRBJ1-2; maybe TRBD1 (6 bases). The sequencing input was naive CD8+ T cells sorted from blood. The CDR3 nucleotides read TGTGCCAGCAGTTACTCTGGACAGAACTATGGCTACACCTTC. It specifies CASSYSGQNYGYTF.